Listed below are T cell receptor beta chains from one sample, sequenced in a study of neurological immune-mediated disorders. TCRdb reprocessed the 5' RACE reads via MiXCR and lists one record per CDR3 protein. The sample holds about 80,000 distinct CDR3 sequences; around 6% are singletons and the top ten take over 6.5%. The specimen was PBMCs. These receptors were obtained from an older woman with multiple sclerosis. CDR3s include the opening cysteine and the closing phenylalanine or tryptophan. D genes are given only for firm matches. Some rows have no size entry. The others give once, few or many, or a class for an expanded clone.

cdr3_nt: TGTGCCAGCAGCCAGACCGGGACTAGCGGGGGACCACGGCAGTTCTTC; cdr3_aa: CASSQTGTSGGPRQFF; j_call: TRBJ2-1; d_call: TRBD2; clone_size: .; cdr3_length: 16; v_call: TRBV3-1
cdr3_nt: TGCGCCAGCAGCCATACTTCCGCGAACACCGGGGAGCTGTTTTTT; cdr3_aa: CASSHTSANTGELFF; j_call: TRBJ2-2; d_call: .; clone_size: many; cdr3_length: 15; v_call: TRBV5-1
cdr3_nt: TGTGCCAGCAGCCCCCCGGGGCTCCAGGACGATGAGCAGTTCTTC; cdr3_aa: CASSPPGLQDDEQFF; j_call: TRBJ2-1; d_call: .; clone_size: many; cdr3_length: 15; v_call: TRBV7-9
cdr3_nt: TGTGCCAGCAGTTTTGGGGCAGGGGCGGGGGATACGCAGTATTTT; cdr3_aa: CASSFGAGAGDTQYF; j_call: TRBJ2-3; d_call: .; clone_size: many; cdr3_length: 15; v_call: TRBV12-3/TRBV12-4
cdr3_nt: TGCGCCAGCAGCTTGGATACCACAGATACGCAGTATTTT; cdr3_aa: CASSLDTTDTQYF; j_call: TRBJ2-3; d_call: .; clone_size: many; cdr3_length: 13; v_call: TRBV5-1
cdr3_nt: TGTGCCAGCAGTCGGGCCGGGACAGCCTATGGCTACACCTTC; cdr3_aa: CASSRAGTAYGYTF; j_call: TRBJ1-2; d_call: TRBD1; clone_size: many; cdr3_length: 14; v_call: TRBV28
cdr3_nt: TGCGCCAGCAGCCCGGACGGACAGGGGAACTATGGCTACACCTTC; cdr3_aa: CASSPDGQGNYGYTF; j_call: TRBJ1-2; d_call: TRBD1; clone_size: many; cdr3_length: 15; v_call: TRBV5-1
cdr3_nt: TGTGCCTCTACAGTTGGACAGGGGGCAGCCGGGGAGCTGTTTTTT; cdr3_aa: CASTVGQGAAGELFF; j_call: TRBJ2-2; d_call: TRBD1; clone_size: .; cdr3_length: 15; v_call: TRBV30
cdr3_nt: TGCGCCAGCAGCCAAACCGGGCCCCAGTGGAACACCGGGGAGCTGTTTTTT; cdr3_aa: CASSQTGPQWNTGELFF; j_call: TRBJ2-2; d_call: .; clone_size: many; cdr3_length: 17; v_call: TRBV5-1
cdr3_nt: TGTGCCAGCAGTCTTGGACTAGAAGGGGCTGAGCAGTTCTTC; cdr3_aa: CASSLGLEGAEQFF; j_call: TRBJ2-1; d_call: TRBD2; clone_size: many; cdr3_length: 14; v_call: TRBV27